The rows below give T cell receptor beta chains drawn from one sample of a study of beta chain features in type 1 diabetes. Data came from immunoSEQ multiplex PCR; TCRdb stores just in-frame clones and leaves some out. The repertoire holds 250,000 or so clones, with about a fifth as singletons. The sequencing input was naive CD4+ T cells from blood. The source is a woman in her thirties or forties with type 1 diabetes. Each CDR3 is given with its conserved first and last residue. The order of the fields is J gene, V gene, CDR3 protein.

J gene: TRBJ1-6; V gene: TRBV4-3; CDR3 protein: CASSTYVGVDNSPLHF
J gene: TRBJ1-2; V gene: TRBV30; CDR3 protein: CAWMSSGGYTF
J gene: TRBJ1-2; V gene: TRBV4-2; CDR3 protein: CASSHGGGYGYTF
J gene: TRBJ2-7; V gene: TRBV5-1; CDR3 protein: CASSLDRTYEQYF
J gene: TRBJ2-2; V gene: TRBV28; CDR3 protein: CASSRARQARNTGELFF
J gene: TRBJ2-7; V gene: TRBV7-2; CDR3 protein: CASSTWGQPAYEQYF
J gene: TRBJ1-2; V gene: TRBV25-1; CDR3 protein: CASSDWDSYGYTF
J gene: TRBJ2-7; V gene: TRBV5-4; CDR3 protein: CASSSFGTAIYEQYF
J gene: TRBJ2-5; V gene: TRBV18; CDR3 protein: CASSPNRQFQETQYF
J gene: TRBJ2-5; V gene: TRBV2; CDR3 protein: CASSYQETQYF
J gene: TRBJ2-7; V gene: TRBV30; CDR3 protein: CAWRVSSEQYF
J gene: TRBJ2-7; V gene: TRBV18; CDR3 protein: CASSPPAGAYEQYF
J gene: TRBJ1-1; V gene: TRBV29-1; CDR3 protein: CSVAGQVGQAFF
J gene: TRBJ2-5; V gene: TRBV4-3; CDR3 protein: CASSSSGRETQYF
J gene: TRBJ2-7; V gene: TRBV9; CDR3 protein: CASSVGEAEQYF
J gene: TRBJ2-7; V gene: TRBV28; CDR3 protein: CASSLVDRGRGQYF
J gene: TRBJ2-1; V gene: TRBV6-6; CDR3 protein: CASSWGLASEQFF
J gene: TRBJ2-2; V gene: TRBV5-1; CDR3 protein: CASSLVPGGELFF
J gene: TRBJ2-4; V gene: TRBV4-3; CDR3 protein: CASSQAWTGGAPENIQYF
J gene: TRBJ1-2; V gene: TRBV5-1; CDR3 protein: CASSLGGHYGYTF
J gene: TRBJ1-1; V gene: TRBV5-1; CDR3 protein: CASSLVGTGSNTEAFF
J gene: TRBJ2-7; V gene: TRBV5-1; CDR3 protein: CASSISGGAYEQYF
J gene: TRBJ1-5; V gene: TRBV2; CDR3 protein: CASSAGGRANQPQHF
J gene: TRBJ2-2; V gene: TRBV5-1; CDR3 protein: CASSLGQAYTGELFF
J gene: TRBJ1-1; V gene: TRBV4-3; CDR3 protein: CASSQSPEGPEAFF
J gene: TRBJ1-1; V gene: TRBV14; CDR3 protein: CASSRSRGTEAFF
J gene: TRBJ2-7; V gene: TRBV6-5; CDR3 protein: CASSYSQVIEQYF
J gene: TRBJ2-3; V gene: TRBV29-1; CDR3 protein: CSACGGASDTQYF
J gene: TRBJ1-3; V gene: TRBV5-4; CDR3 protein: CASSPGQISGNTIYF
J gene: TRBJ1-5; V gene: TRBV5-6; CDR3 protein: CASSFSGPTQPQHF
J gene: TRBJ2-7; V gene: TRBV7-6; CDR3 protein: CASSLGSWRDEQYF
J gene: TRBJ1-1; V gene: TRBV25-1; CDR3 protein: CASTSNTEAFF
J gene: TRBJ1-2; V gene: TRBV28; CDR3 protein: CASSLAGGYGYTF
J gene: TRBJ1-3; V gene: TRBV10-3; CDR3 protein: CAISGRTVSGNTIYF
J gene: TRBJ2-7; V gene: TRBV5-4; CDR3 protein: CASSPPLGEQYF
J gene: TRBJ2-1; V gene: TRBV7-2; CDR3 protein: CASSLHGTSGSPYNEQFF
J gene: TRBJ2-7; V gene: TRBV20-1; CDR3 protein: CSGTSSEEQYF
J gene: TRBJ2-2; V gene: TRBV11-3; CDR3 protein: CASSRTGELFF
J gene: TRBJ2-1; V gene: TRBV28; CDR3 protein: CASTKPGGRPDEQFF
J gene: TRBJ1-5; V gene: TRBV29-1; CDR3 protein: CSAREGSGSNQPQHF
J gene: TRBJ2-7; V gene: TRBV7-9; CDR3 protein: CASSLLAGGVDEQYF
J gene: TRBJ2-1; V gene: TRBV11-1; CDR3 protein: CASSLEGLDEQFF
J gene: TRBJ2-1; V gene: TRBV19; CDR3 protein: CASSIRSGGVLNNEQFF
J gene: TRBJ2-7; V gene: TRBV27; CDR3 protein: CASSPRDRAYEQYF
J gene: TRBJ1-2; V gene: TRBV9; CDR3 protein: CASSVSDDGGYTF
J gene: TRBJ1-6; V gene: TRBV2; CDR3 protein: CASTEREGVSSPLHF
J gene: TRBJ2-5; V gene: TRBV5-1; CDR3 protein: CASSLQGEETQYF
J gene: TRBJ1-2; V gene: TRBV7-9; CDR3 protein: CASSFRQVYGYTF
J gene: TRBJ1-1; V gene: TRBV6-6; CDR3 protein: CASRPGNTEAFF